A single count supports the clone carrying this TCR beta chain. Its antigen remains unknown. From the reads, TCRdb called clonotypes with MiXCR, one entry per CDR3 protein. In the table there are nearly 700,000 distinct CDR3 sequences, roughly a third of which are singletons. Trimming took off 4 bases at V and 1 base at J, with 16 bases between the two ends. Per the germline V gene, CDR1 is MNHNS and CDR2 is SASEGT. The CDR3 has 16 residues. These data originate in a study of T cell repertoires in cytomegalovirus infection. Study as a whole: Peptides in the study included HLA-C-restricted and HLA-B-restricted CMV epitopes. TCR beta signatures that were public indicated CMV infection and matching HLA type.

Whole-study findings and limits: Cumulative public TCR beta family frequency identified carriers of CMV plus the relevant HLA.

The receptor was isolated from a human donor in good health (CMV status not recorded). Some clones in this sample may be carry-over from other donors' samples. The gene calls are TRBV6-1 and TRBJ2-5, with D hard to call. Material: cultured PBMCs, obtained from culture after CMV antigen stimulation. CDR3 DNA sequence: TGTGCCAGCAGTGGACCCTCCTTAAACATCCAAGAGACCCAGTACTTC. It specifies CASSGPSLNIQETQYF.